This TCR beta chain came from a study of T cells after yellow fever vaccination. Study-level points and caveats: Most primary-vaccination clones reappeared after the booster (approximately 95% CD4, 85% to 90% CD8).

TCRdb used MiXCR to reprocess the 5' RACE reads, holding one entry per CDR3 protein. The sample shows about 340,000 distinct CDR3 sequences, around 13% of them seen only once. As for this clonotype: Its antigen is still unknown.

Material: CD4+ T cells sorted from PBMCs, obtained 15 days after the yellow fever booster vaccination. The clonotype was recovered from a man in his late teens or twenties who received the YFV17D yellow fever vaccine.

The CDR3, as DNA: TGCGCCAGCAGCCGGGGACAGAGTGAAAAACTGTTTTTT. Protein product: CASSRGQSEKLFF. The rearrangement uses TRBV10-2 and TRBJ1-4, with 7 nucleotides matching TRBD1. Unmatched junction bases numbered 5, after V lost 6 bases and J lost 7 bases. The germline V gene has CDR1 WSHSY and CDR2 SAAADI. The CDR3 loop spans 13 amino acids.